The 25 T cell receptor beta chains below come from one sample, sequenced in a study of early T cells in non-severe SARS-CoV-2 infection. TCRdb ran MiXCR on the 5' RACE reads and lists one entry per CDR3 protein. Of more than 65,000 distinct CDR3 sequences listed, roughly an eighth are singletons. Sequencing used whole blood. Receptors were obtained from an adult who was a healthcare worker with PCR-confirmed SARS-CoV-2 infection or an uninfected control (not recorded which).

The sample holds many counts of this clonotype. This rearrangement joins TRBV11-2 to TRBJ2-1; no clear D gene. Trimming removed 1 base at V and 4 bases at J, with 5 bases between. The CDR3 is made up of 13 amino acids. Germline CDR1 and CDR2: SGHAT and FQNNGV. The CDR3 sequence: CASSLGVYNEQFF. In DNA form, the CDR3 reads TGTGCCAGCAGCTTAGGGGTATACAATGAGCAGTTCTTC.

The rearrangement joins TRBV29-1 to TRBJ2-1; 7 nucleotides match TRBD2. The J segment lost 9 bases and the V segment lost 3 bases, leaving 2 bases of the junction unmatched. Per germline, CDR1 SQVTM and CDR2 ANQGSEA. The CDR3 is 11 amino acids. The CDR3 DNA is TGCAGCGTTGAGCGGGGGACTGAGCAGTTCTTC. It codes for CSVERGTEQFF.

This clonotype was seen ten or more times. The V call is TRBV12-3 or TRBV12-4, the J call TRBJ2-2, with TRBD1 matching 7 bases. The CDR3 has 14 residues. V gave up 6 bases and J gave up 0 bases; unmatched junction bases: 1. DNA of the CDR3: TGTGCCAGCAGGGGGACAGCGAACACCGGGGAGCTGTTTTTT. This translates into CASRGTANTGELFF.

Many counts were recorded for this clonotype. The chain carries TRBV6-5 and TRBJ1-5; D is possibly TRBD1 (5 bases). V dropped 4 bases and J dropped 3 bases, with 13 bases sitting between them. Per the germline V gene, CDR1 is MNHEY and CDR2 is SVGAGI. CDR3 length equals 15 residues. As DNA, the CDR3 is TGTGCCAGCAGTTCCTTCCGGGACTCCAATCAGCCCCAGCATTTT. Protein product: CASSSFRDSNQPQHF.

This clonotype was counted at least ten times. The chain combines TRBV5-5 with TRBJ2-3; the D call may be TRBD1 or TRBD2 (6 bases each). Germline loops: CDR1 SGHKS, CDR2 YYEKEE (reference sequence). This CDR3 has 15 amino acids. V lost 1 base, J lost 5 bases, and 14 bases lay in between. CDR3: CASSLLRGAIDTQYF. The CDR3, as DNA: TGTGCCAGCAGCTTGTTGAGGGGGGCTATAGATACGCAGTATTTT.

CDR3 region: CATSLPGFDTQYF. The CDR3 DNA reads as TGTGCCACCAGTCTTCCGGGGTTCGATACGCAGTATTTT. The chain is built from TRBV24-1 and TRBJ2-3; D perhaps matches TRBD2 (5 bases). In germline, CDR1 is KGHDR, CDR2 SFDVKD. The CDR3 runs 13 residues. V was shortened by 6 bases and J by 6 bases, with 12 bases between the two germline ends.

This clonotype has a handful of counts. The V gene is TRBV20-1, the J gene TRBJ2-1; TRBD1 matches at 7 bases. Germline values: CDR1 DFQATT, CDR2 SNEGSKA (reference sequence). The CDR3 contains 17 residues. Trimming removed 3 bases from V and 4 bases from J; junction bases left unmatched: 15. CDR3 residues: CSASPTSTGSAYNEQFF. Written as DNA, the CDR3 is TGCAGTGCTAGTCCCACTTCGACAGGGTCGGCTTACAATGAGCAGTTCTTC.

V is TRBV25-1 and J is TRBJ1-1, with D hard to call. The CDR3 covers 13 residues. Germline V gives CDR1 MGHDK, CDR2 SYGVNS. V lost 2 bases and J lost 2, with 6 bases in between. This chain's CDR3 is CASSETENTEAFF. CDR3 coding DNA: TGTGCCAGCAGTGAAACAGAAAACACTGAAGCTTTCTTT.

The rearrangement joins TRBV29-1 to TRBJ2-1; D gene uncertain. V was shortened by 4 bases and J by 0 bases, with 7 bases between the two germline ends. Germline CDR1 is SQVTM and CDR2 is ANQGSEA. This CDR3 comprises 13 residues. In DNA, the CDR3 is TGCAGCGTTGCCCCGAGCTCCTACAATGAGCAGTTCTTC. This translates into CSVAPSSYNEQFF.

This clonotype was observed a few times. This chain links TRBV19 with TRBJ2-1; tentatively, D is TRBD1 or TRBD2 (5 bases each). CDR3 length: 16 amino acids. V was clipped by 5 bases and J by 2 bases, with 16 bases between them. Germline V gene data show CDR1 as LNHDA and CDR2 as SQIVND (reference sequence). This CDR3 reads CASSGPGTNTYNEQFF. CDR3 nucleotides: TGTGCCAGTAGTGGCCCCGGGACGAACACCTACAATGAGCAGTTCTTC.

The rearrangement joins TRBV27 to TRBJ1-2; D call uncertain. The germline gives CDR1 MNHEY, CDR2 SMNVEV (reference sequence). Trimming cost V 9 bases and J 4 bases, with 12 bases left between them. The CDR3 loop spans 12 amino acids. The CDR3 nucleotides read TGTGCCAGTTCGGAGGGAGGCTATGGCTACACCTTC. It encodes CASSEGGYGYTF.

This clonotype was detected only a few times. The chain links TRBV5-1 to TRBJ2-2; possibly TRBD1 for D (6 bases). This CDR3 is 14 amino acids long. Trimming pared 5 bases from V and 6 bases from J, leaving 14 bases between. In germline, CDR1 is SGHRS, CDR2 YFSETQ. The CDR3, as DNA: TGCGCCAGCAGTTTTGAACAGGGTCCCGGGGAGCTGTTTTTT. Residues: CASSFEQGPGELFF.

The rearrangement joins TRBV7-2 to TRBJ2-3; 7 nucleotides match TRBD2. This CDR3 spans 13 amino acids. V was pared by 5 bases and J by 6 bases, with 5 bases of the junction left unmatched. Germline V gene data show CDR1 as SGHTA and CDR2 as FQGNSA. The CDR3 spells CASSRTSRDTQYF. The CDR3 coding sequence is TGTGCCAGCAGCAGGACTAGTCGCGATACGCAGTATTTT.

This rearrangement joins TRBV20-1 to TRBJ1-2, with TRBD1 matching 7 bases. Germline-derived CDR1 and CDR2 are DFQATT and SNEGSKA (reference sequence). The CDR3 loop spans 14 amino acids. The V gene end was trimmed by 5 bases and the J gene end by 4 bases; junction bases not matched to a gene: 10. The CDR3 DNA reads as TGCAGTGCTGGGCCGACAGGGTTGGGCTATGGCTACACCTTC. Amino acid sequence: CSAGPTGLGYGYTF.

This clonotype was found many times. This rearrangement joins TRBV6-5 to TRBJ2-5; 7 nucleotides line up with TRBD2. Germline V gene data show CDR1 as MNHEY and CDR2 as SVGAGI. The CDR3 consists of 14 residues. J gave up 5 bases and V 6 bases, and 9 bases lay outside the gene matches. The DNA of the CDR3 is TGTGCCAGCAGGCAGCGGGGAGTTTGGGAGACCCAGTACTTC. Encoded protein: CASRQRGVWETQYF.

This clonotype was found many times. The V call is TRBV10-3, the J call TRBJ1-5; tentatively, D is TRBD1 (5 bases). V shed 0 bases and J shed 4 bases, with 16 bases lying between them. Per germline, CDR1 ENHRY and CDR2 SYGVKD. The CDR3 is 17 residues long. The CDR3 protein is CAISESISTGQNQPQHF. CDR3 DNA: TGTGCCATCAGTGAGTCGATTAGCACAGGCCAAAATCAGCCCCAGCATTTT.

In its sample, this clonotype was seen many times. The chain combines TRBV6-5 with TRBJ1-1; D gene unclear. Germline V gene data show CDR1 as MNHEY and CDR2 as SVGAGI. Between the trimmed V and J ends, which lost 2 bases and 1 base, there was a span of 8 bases. The CDR3 sequence is 14 residues long. The chain's CDR3 is CASSYHDQNTEAFF. CDR3 nucleotides: TGTGCCAGCAGTTACCACGACCAGAACACTGAAGCTTTCTTT.

This clonotype appeared a few times. The rearrangement links TRBV20-1 to TRBJ1-2; a possible D gene is TRBD1 (6 bases). The CDR3 contains 14 residues. In germline, CDR1 is DFQATT, CDR2 SNEGSKA (reference sequence). Trimming shortened V by 6 bases and J by 0 bases, and 14 bases separated the two germline ends. CDR3 DNA: TGCAGTGCATCACGGGACACTACTAACTATGGCTACACCTTC. Amino acids: CSASRDTTNYGYTF.

This clonotype occurred many times. The rearrangement links TRBV11-2 to TRBJ2-4; D is ambiguous. Trimming took 2 bases from V and 0 from J, leaving 14 bases between them. The CDR3 totals 17 residues. Germline V gene sequence: CDR1 SGHAT, CDR2 FQNNGV. CDR3 sequence: CASSLSNSVIAKNIQYF. The CDR3, as DNA: TGTGCCAGCAGCTTATCGAACAGTGTAATAGCCAAAAACATTCAGTACTTC.

This clonotype was recorded at least ten times. The chain recombines TRBV5-1 with TRBJ2-3; 14 nucleotides match TRBD2. From germline, CDR1 is SGHRS and CDR2 YFSETQ. The V segment lost 4 bases and the J segment 0 bases; nucleotides outside the gene matches: 7. The CDR3 is 18 residues long. The CDR3 sequence: CASSTGTSGGVSTDTQYF. The CDR3 bases are TGCGCCAGCAGCACGGGGACTAGCGGGGGTGTTAGCACAGATACGCAGTATTTT. Looking up the rest from reference TRBV5-1 and TRBJ2-3 gives the full variable domain: KAGVTQTPRYLIKTRGQQVTLSCSPISGHRSVSWYQQTPGQGLQFLFEYFSETQRNKGNFPGRFSGRQFSNSRSEMNVSTLELGDSALYLCASSTGTSGGVSTDTQYFGPGTRLTVL.

This clonotype was seen more than once but under ten times. The V and J genes are TRBV7-2 and TRBJ1-2; D possibly corresponds to TRBD1 (5 bases). Germline V gene lookup returns CDR1 SGHTA and CDR2 FQGNSA. V was clipped by 3 bases and J by 6 bases, with 14 bases between them. CDR3 length: 14 residues. The CDR3 DNA is TGTGCCAGCAGCTTGGGACGACTCCCTCATGGCTACACCTTC. Translating gives CASSLGRLPHGYTF.

There are many counts of this clonotype. The V call is TRBV6-4, the J call TRBJ2-2; D gene uncertain. The V and J ends lost 0 bases and 6 bases respectively, with 5 bases between them. From germline, CDR1 is MRHNA and CDR2 SNTAGT. The CDR3 has 13 amino acids. The CDR3 bases are TGTGCCAGCAGTGACTCTTACCCCGGGGAGCTGTTTTTT. Translated: CASSDSYPGELFF.

Ten or more counts support this clonotype. This chain uses TRBV11-2 with TRBJ2-1; 13 bases agree with TRBD2. J lost 2 bases, V lost 1 base, and 2 bases had no gene match. CDR3 length equals 17 residues. Germline lookup yields CDR1 SGHAT and CDR2 FQNNGV. In DNA form, the CDR3 reads TGTGCCAGCAGCTTAGGGACTAGCGGGGGTACCTACAATGAGCAGTTCTTC. Translation gives CASSLGTSGGTYNEQFF.

This clonotype was counted at least ten times. The chain is built from TRBV20-1 and TRBJ2-1; 11 nucleotides align to TRBD2. The ends lost 3 bases at V and 10 bases at J; junction bases unmatched: 11. This CDR3 is 15 amino acids long. Germline assignment: CDR1 DFQATT and CDR2 SNEGSKA (reference sequence). CDR3 in amino acids: CSASVGTSGVREQFF. In DNA form, the CDR3 reads TGCAGTGCTAGCGTCGGGACTAGCGGCGTCAGGGAGCAGTTCTTC.

The chain carries TRBV28 and TRBJ2-5, with TRBD1 as a possible D gene (6 bases). V dropped 5 bases and J dropped 1 base, with 8 bases sitting between them. CDR3 length: 13 residues. From germline, CDR1 is MDHEN and CDR2 SYDVKM. In nucleotides, the CDR3 is TGTGCCAGCAGTCAGGGGATCCAAGAGACCCAGTACTTC. Translating gives CASSQGIQETQYF.